These 10 T cell receptor beta chains were sequenced from one sample in a study of CXCR3-negative and CXCR3-positive naive CD8 T cells. Broader study findings: Relative to CXCR3-negative naive cells, CXCR3-positive naive cells had more hydrophobic TRB CDR3s.

Their antigens are not known. UMI labels and 5' RACE were used to prepare the TRB cDNA libraries. Using the 5' RACE reads, TCRdb records one entry per CDR3 protein without DNA. The clone table shows 150,000 or so distinct CDR3 sequences, with the ten largest holding just under 0.5%. Material for sequencing was naive CXCR3+ CD8+ T cells from blood. Subset indicated: CD45RO-CCR7+CD27+CD95- naive CD8+ T cells expressing CXCR3 (TNR3+). The receptors were sampled from a human donor in good health. Some clones in this sample may be carry-over from other donors' samples.

This chain connects TRBV12-3 or TRBV12-4 to TRBJ2-1. CDR3 length: 15 amino acids. The CDR3 loop is CASSLHSSSYNEQFF.

J is TRBJ2-5 and V is TRBV4-3; TCRdb's D call of TRBD2 is untestable without DNA. The CDR3 loop spans 16 amino acids. Germline values: CDR1 LGHNA, CDR2 YSLEER. The CDR3 loop is CASSQDYEGLGETQYF.

This chain links TRBV3-1 with TRBJ2-3; absent DNA, TCRdb's TRBD2 call cannot be checked. The CDR3 extends over 16 amino acids. Germline V gene sequence: CDR1 LGHDT, CDR2 YNNKEL (reference sequence). CDR3 sequence reads: CASSLGLAGGTDTQYF.

The gene calls are TRBV29-1 and TRBJ2-3. Germline lookup yields CDR1 SQVTM and CDR2 ANQGSEA. The CDR3 runs 14 residues. CDR3 sequence: CSVEETEALDTQYF.

The gene calls are TRBV28 and TRBJ2-7. Per germline, CDR1 MDHEN and CDR2 SYDVKM. The CDR3 sequence is 13 residues long. Here the CDR3 reads CASSLGLSYEQYF.

The CDR3 is CASTPTGGPYNEQFF. The V call is TRBV19, the J call TRBJ2-1; TCRdb gives TRBD1 as the D gene, but with no DNA this cannot be confirmed. Germline loops: CDR1 LNHDA, CDR2 SQIVND (reference sequence). CDR3 size: 15 residues. Filled out from reference TRBV19 and TRBJ2-1, the complete variable domain reads DGGITQSPKYLFRKEGQNVTLSCEQNLNHDAMYWYRQDPGQGLRLIYYSQIVNDFQKGDIAEGYSVSREKKESFPLTVTSAQKNPTAFYLCASTPTGGPYNEQFFGPGTRLTVL.

The chain is built from TRBV29-1 and TRBJ2-5; lacking DNA, the TRBD1 call made by TCRdb goes unchecked. Germline values: CDR1 SQVTM, CDR2 ANQGSEA. The CDR3 consists of 13 residues. CDR3: CSVLTGFQETQYF.

The V and J genes are TRBV29-1 and TRBJ2-2. The CDR3 loop spans 12 amino acids. Germline V gives CDR1 SQVTM, CDR2 ANQGSEA. CDR3 protein: CSVVWNTGELFF.

This sequence joins TRBV27 and TRBJ2-1; there is no DNA to check the TCRdb D call of TRBD1. This CDR3 spans 12 amino acids. Per the germline V gene, CDR1 is MNHEY and CDR2 is SMNVEV (reference sequence). This chain's CDR3 is CASSLRGYEQFF.

V gene TRBV7-8 combines with J gene TRBJ2-1; TCRdb designates TRBD1, a call that cannot be tested without DNA. Germline-derived CDR1 and CDR2 are SGHVS and FQNEAQ. The CDR3 sequence is 13 residues long. This chain's CDR3 is CASSWTGSHEQFF. The complete variable domain, with remaining parts taken from reference TRBV7-8 and TRBJ2-1, reads GAGVSQSPRYKVAKRGQDVALRCDPISGHVSLFWYQQALGQGPEFLTYFQNEAQLDKSGLPSDRFFAERPEGSVSTLKIQRTQQEDSAVYLCASSWTGSHEQFFGPGTRLTVL.